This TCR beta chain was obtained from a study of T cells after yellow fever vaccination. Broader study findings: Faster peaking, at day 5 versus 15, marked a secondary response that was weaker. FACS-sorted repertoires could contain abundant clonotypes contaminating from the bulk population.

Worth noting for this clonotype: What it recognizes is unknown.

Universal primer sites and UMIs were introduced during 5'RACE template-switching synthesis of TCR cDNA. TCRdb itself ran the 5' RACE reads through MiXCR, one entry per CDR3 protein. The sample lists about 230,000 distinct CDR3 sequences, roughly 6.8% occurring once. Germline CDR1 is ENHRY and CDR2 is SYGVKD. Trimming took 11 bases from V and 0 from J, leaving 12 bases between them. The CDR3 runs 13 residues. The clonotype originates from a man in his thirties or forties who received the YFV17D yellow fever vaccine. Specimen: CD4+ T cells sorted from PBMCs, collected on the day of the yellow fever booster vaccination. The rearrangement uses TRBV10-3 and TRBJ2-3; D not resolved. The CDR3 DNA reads TGTGCCGCTTCGGCCCCTAGCACAGATACGCAGTATTTT. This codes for CAASAPSTDTQYF.